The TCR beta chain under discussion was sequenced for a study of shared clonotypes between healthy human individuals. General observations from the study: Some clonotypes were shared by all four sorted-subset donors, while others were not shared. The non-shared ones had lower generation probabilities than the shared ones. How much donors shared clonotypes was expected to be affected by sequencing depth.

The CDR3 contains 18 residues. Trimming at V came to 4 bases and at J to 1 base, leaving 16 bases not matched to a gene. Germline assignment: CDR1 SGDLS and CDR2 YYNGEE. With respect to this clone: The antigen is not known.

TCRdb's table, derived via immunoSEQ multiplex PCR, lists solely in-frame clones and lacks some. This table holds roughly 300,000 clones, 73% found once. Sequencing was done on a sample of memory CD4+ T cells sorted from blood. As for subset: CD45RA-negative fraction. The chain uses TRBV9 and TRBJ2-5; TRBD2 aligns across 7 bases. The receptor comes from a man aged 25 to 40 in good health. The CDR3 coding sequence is TGTGCCAGCAGCTTGTCGGGGGGATATACGTTGGGCCAAGAGACCCAGTACTTC. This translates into CASSLSGGYTLGQETQYF.